This TCR beta chain was sequenced in a study of shared clonotypes between healthy human individuals (dated by TCRdb to 2018 to 2020). A note on the overall study: The cohort included three men and a couple of women between 18 and 49 years of age. For each donor, CD4 naive and CD4 memory were each run on three plates, CD8 naive on two plates, and CD8 memory on one plate. The study deeply sequenced blood TCR repertoires of five healthy adults to estimate repertoire size and the extent of clonotype sharing between individuals. To increase sequencing depth and limit assay-specific biases, different laboratories used diverse techniques to prepare libraries and sequence TCR repertoires. Each donor's leukapheresis produced roughly between roughly 0.9 and 9 billion PBMCs.

The paper's findings and limits, for the study overall: Only blood was sampled, and tissue TCR repertoires likely differ from those in blood. Naive subsets generally had larger estimated clonotype richness than memory subsets. Clonotypes shared by all four sorted-subset donors showed higher generation probabilities than non-shared clonotypes. When several donors were compared, the shared fraction of clonotypes was 5% to 6.5% for naive CD4, 3.5% to 4% for naive CD8, 2.3% for memory CD4, and roughly 0.4% for memory CD8. Even with the large sequencing depth, rarefaction of the sorted-subset datasets indicated that sequencing was incomplete. Pairwise subsampling indicated that sequencing depth was expected to affect the degree of clonotype sharing among donors. Because the study included a small number of donors, the genetic and exposure-history diversity represented was limited.

This clone was counted a single time. No cognate antigen has been identified for it. Per-base qualities were not stored, and no clone one base away is much larger. CD8 naive samples were CD45RO-negative cells positively selected for CCR7, giving a CD45RA+CCR7+ population that excluded TemRA cells. Healthy HIV-negative adults with no recently reported acute infections or vaccinations were included as donors. Every donor was a Caucasian adult living in Nashville, Tennessee, USA. Blood was obtained by leukapheresis, after which PBMCs were separated by Ficoll-Histopaque density gradient centrifugation and cryopreserved in liquid nitrogen vapor phase. Analytical flow cytometry was used to check the purity and quantity of each magnetically sorted T cell population. Genomic DNA was isolated from each sorted fraction and quantified by UV absorbance on a Nanodrop 2000c. TCR CDR3 regions were amplified from genomic DNA by multiplex PCR using the deep immunoSEQ assay. For each cell subset, the extracted genomic DNA was distributed evenly across all wells of several immunoSEQ 96-well plates, and each plate served as one replicate. For sorted subsets, each replicate PCR was loaded with roughly 0.2 ug genomic DNA, equivalent to 25,000 to 35,000 T cell genomes. Purified libraries were quantified with a Qubit 3.0 fluorometer, sized on a Bioanalyzer 2100, and re-quantified with the KAPA Library Quantification kit. A separate single-read 150-cycle Illumina NextSeq 550 flow cell was used to sequence each immunoSEQ 96-well plate. Processing in the source paper ran as follows. Because only junctional sequences without quality scores were contained in the immunoSEQ output, filtering matching that applied to full-length reads could not be performed. To assign V/J genes and CDR3, sequences were annotated against IMGT germline references using PyIR, a Python wrapper for IgBLAST v1.9. Any read was removed if the V/J assignment was weak (E-value above 1e-6), the CDR3 was missing, or the read contained stop codons, out-of-frame junctions, or ambiguous translated residues. V3J clonotypes were defined as sequences sharing the same inferred V gene, J gene, and CDR3 amino acid sequence. Percentage overlap between repertoires was computed as shared unique clonotypes divided by the size of the smaller repertoire. Richness of each repertoire was evaluated using RTK rarefaction, the Chao1 estimator, and Recon v2.1 estimates of unobserved clonotypes. Generation probabilities were computed with OLGA for all TCRbeta clonotypes obtained by the gDNA method from a handful of donors. TCRdb holds this immuneACCESS table with in-frame rearrangements only. Some clones are missing; in checked studies, unresolved V genes explain under half, and the rest has no known cause. From that table come the V and J calls and clone size; the DNA was used to work out D and trimming. The sample table shows approximately 2,200,000 clones, and about 93% are seen once. The leading ten clones occupy approximately 1.7% of the sample.

The sequence was obtained from a man aged 18 to 29 in good health. Some clones in this sample may be carry-over from other donors' samples. Sequencing was done on a sample of naive CD8+ T cells from PBMCs. The cell subset or site label for this specimen denotes: CD45RA+CCR7+.

The DNA sequence is as follows: TGTGCCAGCACCACAGCCGGACAGGGTCGCTCCTACAATGAGCAGTTCTTC. It is translated as CASTTAGQGRSYNEQFF. The chain is encoded by TRBV21-1 joined to TRBJ2-1; TRBD1, the table's D call, was not compared with the DNA. TRBV21-1 is a pseudogene. The CDR3, cysteine through phenylalanine, is 17 amino acids long. Solely the CDR3 DNA is kept, with 51 bases framed from the first base.